Below are 22 T cell receptor beta chains sequenced from a single sample in a study of molecular identifiers for immune sequencing clone quantification. TCRdb re-called the PCR reads with MiXCR, one entry per CDR3 protein. The data contain some 680,000 distinct CDR3 sequences, less than 30% of them singletons. The sample consisted of naive CD8+ T cells from blood, with Jurkat cell RNA spiked in. The subset denotes: FACS-sorted CD8+CD4-CCR7+CD45RA+ naive T cells. Receptors were obtained from a human donor in good health. Some libraries in this study had Jurkat cell RNA spiked in.

The table lists this clonotype with many counts. V gene TRBV30 combines with J gene TRBJ1-1, with a tentative D call TRBD1 (5 bases). The ends were cut back, 0 bases at V and 1 base at J, with 9 bases in the middle. CDR3 length: 14 residues. The germline V gene encodes CDR1 GTSNPN and CDR2 SVGIG (reference sequence). This CDR3 reads CAWSVGQGNTEAFF. In DNA, the CDR3 is TGTGCCTGGAGTGTAGGCCAGGGGAACACTGAAGCTTTCTTT.

This clonotype was observed at least ten times. This chain uses TRBV5-6 with TRBJ2-5; D may be TRBD1 (5 bases). V dropped 2 bases and J dropped 12 bases, with 11 bases sitting between them. This CDR3 spans 11 amino acids. Germline lookup yields CDR1 SGHDT and CDR2 YYEEEE. The CDR3 DNA is TGTGCCAGCAGCTTTTCAGGGCGCGAGTACTTC. Translating gives CASSFSGREYF.

To note about this clonotype: A much larger clone sits a single nucleotide away, making a read error possible. V usage is TRBV6-2 or TRBV6-3 and J usage is TRBJ1-5; D not resolved. Germline V gene sequence: CDR1 MNHEY, CDR2 SVGEGT. The CDR3 has 10 amino acids. V lost 9 bases and J lost 4, with 4 bases in between. The CDR3 is CARRNQPQHF. The DNA for the CDR3 is TGTGCCAGAAGGAATCAGCCCCAGCATTTT.

Regarding this clonotype: The junction departs from germline at one end; a sequencing error may be responsible. This rearrangement joins TRBV24-1 to TRBJ2-3; possibly TRBD2 for D (6 bases). The germline V gene encodes CDR1 KGHDR and CDR2 SFDVKD. This CDR3 is 16 amino acids long. CDR3 nucleotides: TGTGCCACCAGTGATTTAGTAGCGGCAGCCACAGGTACGCAGTATTTT. Translated: CATSDLVAAATGTQYF.

About this clonotype itself: Relative to the germline gene, one junction end is altered; a read error may explain this. The genes are TRBV27 and TRBJ1-1; no reliable D call. CDR1 and CDR2 (germline): MNHEY, SMNVEV (reference sequence). CDR3 length: 14 residues. The CDR3 sequence is CASGLTGSYTEAFF. CDR3 nucleotides: TGTGCCAGCGGTTTAACCGGGTCGTACACTGAAGCTTTCTTT.

A word on this clonotype: A much larger clone lies a single base off, so this may be a read error. The chain recombines TRBV7-9 with TRBJ2-3, with D tentatively TRBD1 (5 bases). The CDR3 totals 15 residues. CDR1 and CDR2 from the germline V gene are SEHNR and FQNEAQ (reference sequence). In nucleotides, the CDR3 is TGTGCCAGCAGCCTTTGGGGCCCAAGCACAGATACGCTGTATTTT. Its translation is CASSLWGPSTDTLYF.

With respect to this clonotype: A clone one base away is much larger, so this may be a read error. The CDR3 sequence: CASSLSRGWGSEAFF. CDR3 nucleotides: TGTGCCAGCAGCTTAAGTAGGGGTTGGGGGTCTGAAGCTTTCTTT. The chain has TRBV7-8 and TRBJ1-1; a possible D gene is TRBD1 (5 bases). Trimming took off 2 bases at V and 6 bases at J, with 16 bases between the two ends. Germline V CDR1 and CDR2: SGHVS, FQNEAQ. CDR3 length equals 15 residues.

This clonotype occurred a few times. The junction departs from germline at one end; a sequencing error may be responsible. The chain has TRBV7-2 and TRBJ2-3; 12 positions match TRBD2. This CDR3 has 17 residues. Germline V gene lookup returns CDR1 SGHTA and CDR2 FQGNSA. The CDR3 DNA reads as TGTGCCGGCAGCATACCCCTAGCGGGAGGGCCGAAAGATACGCAGTATTTT. Protein sequence: CAGSIPLAGGPKDTQYF.

This clonotype was counted at least ten times. The rearrangement uses TRBV30 and TRBJ1-3; no reliable D call. CDR3 length: 15 amino acids. V was shortened by 1 base and J by 0 bases, with 10 bases between the two germline ends. The V gene's germline CDR1 is GTSNPN and CDR2 SVGIG (reference sequence). CDR3 in amino acids: CAWSEGASSGNTIYF. DNA of the CDR3: TGTGCCTGGAGTGAGGGCGCAAGCTCTGGAAACACCATATATTTT.

This clonotype was observed a few times. The chain employs TRBV29-1 and TRBJ2-2; D is ambiguous. V dropped 5 bases and J dropped 0 bases, with 7 bases sitting between them. The CDR3 covers 13 residues. The V gene's germline CDR1 is SQVTM and CDR2 ANQGSEA. For the CDR3, the DNA is TGCAGCGTTACGGCAGCGAACACCGGGGAGCTGTTTTTT. It specifies CSVTAANTGELFF.

On this clonotype itself: A much larger clone lies one base from this, so it may be a read error. V and J are TRBV13 and TRBJ1-1; D not resolved. This CDR3 is built from 13 residues. The V gene's germline CDR1 is PRHDT and CDR2 FYEKMQ (reference sequence). V was clipped by 2 bases and J by 4 bases, with 8 bases between them. The CDR3 spells CASSLNDTTEAFF. The CDR3 DNA reads TGTGCCAGCAGCTTAAACGATACCACTGAAGCTTTCTTT.

This clonotype was seen repeatedly, ten times or more. The chain uses TRBV20-1 and TRBJ2-7; D unresolved. The CDR3 extends over 14 amino acids. Per germline, CDR1 DFQATT and CDR2 SNEGSKA (reference sequence). V lost 1 base and J 0 bases, leaving 10 bases between the germline ends. The CDR3: CSARGDLPSYEQYF. DNA of the CDR3: TGCAGTGCTAGAGGGGATTTGCCCTCCTACGAGCAGTACTTC.

Many counts were recorded for this clonotype. The chain employs TRBV29-1 and TRBJ2-2; D is possibly TRBD1 or TRBD2 (5 bases each). Trimming removed 6 bases from V and 1 base from J, with 18 bases in between. CDR1 and CDR2 (germline): SQVTM, ANQGSEA. The CDR3 totals 16 residues. The CDR3 sequence: CSVRRLEDMNTGELFF. Written as DNA, the CDR3 is TGCAGCGTGCGGCGGTTGGAGGACATGAACACCGGGGAGCTGTTTTTT.

The table lists this clonotype with many counts. This chain joins TRBV5-1 and TRBJ1-1, with unresolved D. V shed 4 bases and J shed 0 bases, with 22 bases lying between them. The CDR3 has 18 residues. CDR1 and CDR2 (germline): SGHRS, YFSETQ. DNA of the CDR3: TGCGCCAGCAGCGAAAACCCCCGTCTAGACAACATGAACACTGAAGCTTTCTTT. Its translation: CASSENPRLDNMNTEAFF.

With respect to this clonotype: A much larger clonotype is one base distant, so this may be a read error. The chain couples TRBV7-6 to TRBJ2-7; D remains unclear. Germline values: CDR1 SGHVS, CDR2 FNYEAQ. This CDR3 is built from 15 residues. V was cut by 5 bases and J by 6 bases, with 20 bases left in between. The DNA of the CDR3 is TGTGCCAGCAGCCCAGTCCTAATAGGTGCCTCCGAGCAGTACTTC. Protein: CASSPVLIGASEQYF.

This clonotype was recorded many times. The chain recombines TRBV7-2 with TRBJ2-5; 7 bases are shared with TRBD2. CDR3 length: 13 residues. J gave up 5 bases and V 5 bases, and 5 bases lay outside the gene matches. Germline-derived CDR1 and CDR2 are SGHTA and FQGNSA. The CDR3 is CASSAWGGETQYF. Here the CDR3 DNA reads TGTGCCAGCAGCGCATGGGGGGGGGAGACCCAGTACTTC.

This clonotype was counted many times. The rearrangement links TRBV7-8 to TRBJ2-7, with no clear D. The CDR3 has 15 amino acids. V gave up 0 bases and J gave up 0 bases, with 9 bases separating them. The germline V gene encodes CDR1 SGHVS and CDR2 FQNEAQ. The CDR3 DNA sequence: TGTGCCAGCAGCTTAGCCCCCGTTAGCTCCTACGAGCAGTACTTC. Encoded protein: CASSLAPVSSYEQYF.

This clonotype has at least ten counts. The V call is TRBV20-1, the J call TRBJ2-3; TRBD1 is a possible D gene (5 bases). CDR1 and CDR2 (germline): DFQATT, SNEGSKA (reference sequence). The CDR3 is 18 residues long. Deletions cut 0 bases from V and 4 bases from J, with 23 bases between. CDR3 DNA: TGCAGTGCTAGAGATCCCCCCCGGAGATTAGGGGCCCCAGATACGCAGTATTTT. It yields the protein CSARDPPRRLGAPDTQYF.

This clonotype was recorded a few times. The rearrangement joins TRBV27 to TRBJ2-1; either TRBD1 or TRBD2 may fit D (6 bases each). V lost 6 bases and J 9 bases, leaving 12 bases between the germline ends. Germline CDR1 and CDR2: MNHEY and SMNVEV (reference sequence). The CDR3 is 12 amino acids. CDR3 region: CASSWGAGEQFF. The CDR3 nucleotides read TGTGCCAGCAGCTGGGGGGCGGGTGAGCAGTTCTTC.

On this clonotype itself: A much more abundant neighbour one base away suggests this may be a read error. J is TRBJ1-1 and V is TRBV5-1; D perhaps matches TRBD1 (5 bases). This CDR3 has 16 residues. Germline loops: CDR1 SGHRS, CDR2 YFSETQ. CDR3 sequence (DNA): TGCGCCAGCAGCCTTGGGGGAGAGTTCATGAACACTGAAGCTCTCTTT. Its translation: CASSLGGEFMNTEALF.

Concerning this clonotype itself: This could be a read error, since a much larger clone is one nucleotide away. The rearrangement links TRBV14 to TRBJ2-5, with TRBD2 matching over 8 bases. In germline, CDR1 is SGHDN, CDR2 FVKESK. The CDR3 spans 18 residues. The CDR3: CASSQINLPGGYQETQHF. The CDR3 DNA reads as TGTGCCAGCAGCCAAATAAATTTACCGGGAGGGTACCAAGAGACCCAGCACTTC.

This clonotype was seen repeatedly, ten times or more. The chain employs TRBV29-1 and TRBJ2-3, with TRBD2 identical over 10 bases. The CDR3 covers 16 residues. The junction had 5 bases not matched to a gene; V was cut back by 2 bases and J by 0 bases. The germline V gene encodes CDR1 SQVTM and CDR2 ANQGSEA. The CDR3 coding sequence is TGCAGCGTTGAACTGGCTAGCGGGGGAAGCACAGATACGCAGTATTTT. Amino acids: CSVELASGGSTDTQYF.